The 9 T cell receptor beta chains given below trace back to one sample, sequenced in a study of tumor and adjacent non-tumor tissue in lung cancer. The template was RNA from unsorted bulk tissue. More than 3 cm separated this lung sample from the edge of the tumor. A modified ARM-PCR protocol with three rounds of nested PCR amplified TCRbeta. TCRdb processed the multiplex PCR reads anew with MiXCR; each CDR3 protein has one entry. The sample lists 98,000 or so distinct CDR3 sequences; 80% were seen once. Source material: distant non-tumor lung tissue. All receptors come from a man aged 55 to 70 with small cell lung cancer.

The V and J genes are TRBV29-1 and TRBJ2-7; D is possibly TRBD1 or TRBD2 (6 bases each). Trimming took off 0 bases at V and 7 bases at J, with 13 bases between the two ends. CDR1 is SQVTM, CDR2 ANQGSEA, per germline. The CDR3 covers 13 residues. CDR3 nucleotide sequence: TGCAGCGTTGAAGATCATGGGGGGCCAGAGCAGTACTTC. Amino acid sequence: CSVEDHGGPEQYF.

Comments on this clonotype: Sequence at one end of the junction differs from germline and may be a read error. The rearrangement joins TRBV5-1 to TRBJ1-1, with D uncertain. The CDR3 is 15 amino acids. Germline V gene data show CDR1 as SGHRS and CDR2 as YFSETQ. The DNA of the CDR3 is TGCGCCAGCAGTTTGGAAGGGATAGGGAGCACTGAAGCTTTCTTT. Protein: CASSLEGIGSTEAFF.

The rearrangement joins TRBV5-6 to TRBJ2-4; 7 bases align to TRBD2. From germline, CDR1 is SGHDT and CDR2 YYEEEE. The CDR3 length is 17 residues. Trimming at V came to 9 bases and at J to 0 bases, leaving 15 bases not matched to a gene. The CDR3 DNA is TGTGCCAACAATCCCTCTAGCGGAGGGATAGCCAAAAACATTCAGTACTTC. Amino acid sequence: CANNPSSGGIAKNIQYF.

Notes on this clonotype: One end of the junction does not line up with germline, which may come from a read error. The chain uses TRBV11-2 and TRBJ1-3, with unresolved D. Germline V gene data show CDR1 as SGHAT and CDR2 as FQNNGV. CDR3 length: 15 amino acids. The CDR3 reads CASSLDSRADNTIYF. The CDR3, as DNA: TGTGCCAGCAGCTTAGATTCTCGGGCCGATAACACAATATATTTT.

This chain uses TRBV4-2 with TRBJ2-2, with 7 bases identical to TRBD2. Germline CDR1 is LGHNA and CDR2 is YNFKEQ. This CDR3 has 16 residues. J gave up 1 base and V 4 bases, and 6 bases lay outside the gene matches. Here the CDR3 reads CASSPGLVVNTGELFF. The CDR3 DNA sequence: TGTGCCAGCAGCCCCGGACTAGTGGTGAACACCGGGGAGCTGTTTTTT.

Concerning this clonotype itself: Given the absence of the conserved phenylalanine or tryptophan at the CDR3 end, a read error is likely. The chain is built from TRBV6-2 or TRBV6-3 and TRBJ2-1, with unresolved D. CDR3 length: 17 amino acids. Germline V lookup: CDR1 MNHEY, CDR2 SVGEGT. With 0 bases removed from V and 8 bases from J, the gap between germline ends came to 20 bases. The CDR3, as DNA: TGTGCCAGCAGTTACTCGAAATCAGGTAGCCTGCTATATGAGCAGTTCGTC. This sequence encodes CASSYSKSGSLLYEQFV.

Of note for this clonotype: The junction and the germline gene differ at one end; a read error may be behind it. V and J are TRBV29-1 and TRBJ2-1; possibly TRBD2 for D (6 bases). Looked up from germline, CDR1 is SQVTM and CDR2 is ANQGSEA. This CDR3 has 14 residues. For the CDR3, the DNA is TGCAGCGTTATGCCGGGAGCGGTAGACAATGAGCTGTTCTTC. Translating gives CSVMPGAVDNELFF.

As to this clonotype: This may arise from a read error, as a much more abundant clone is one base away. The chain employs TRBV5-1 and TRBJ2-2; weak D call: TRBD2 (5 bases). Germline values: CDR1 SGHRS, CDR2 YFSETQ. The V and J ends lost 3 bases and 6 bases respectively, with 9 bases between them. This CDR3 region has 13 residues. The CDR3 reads CASSWRIAGELFF. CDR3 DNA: TGCGCCAGCAGCTGGAGGATCGCCGGGGAGCTGTTTTTT.

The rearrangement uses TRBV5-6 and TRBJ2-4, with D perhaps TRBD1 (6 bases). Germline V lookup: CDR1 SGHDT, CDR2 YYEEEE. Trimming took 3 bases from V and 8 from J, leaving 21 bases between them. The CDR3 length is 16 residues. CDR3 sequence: CASSSPQGRANDIQYF. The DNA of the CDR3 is TGTGCCAGCAGCTCGCCACAGGGACGGGCCAATGACATTCAGTACTTC.